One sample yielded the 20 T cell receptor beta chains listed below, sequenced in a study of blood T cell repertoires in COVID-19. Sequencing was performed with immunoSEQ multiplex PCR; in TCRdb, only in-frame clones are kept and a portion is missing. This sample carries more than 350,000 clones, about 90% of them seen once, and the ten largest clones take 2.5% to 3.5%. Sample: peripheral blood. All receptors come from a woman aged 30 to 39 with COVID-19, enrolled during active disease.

CDR3 DNA sequence: TGTGCCAGCAGTTTATTCCCCATTAACATTGCCTATAATTCACCCCTCCACTTT. This codes for CASSLFPINIAYNSPLHF. This chain connects TRBV28 to TRBJ1-6; D gene uncertain. Trimming removed 1 base from V and 2 bases from J, with 15 bases in between. The CDR3 spans 18 residues. Germline CDR1 and CDR2: MDHEN and SYDVKM. The variable domain in full, with the rest retrieved from reference TRBV28 and TRBJ1-6, is DVKVTQSSRYLVKRTGEKVFLECVQDMDHENMFWYRQDPGLGLRLIYFSYDVKMKEKGDIPEGYSVSREKKERFSLILESASTNQTSMYLCASSLFPINIAYNSPLHFGNGTRLTVT.

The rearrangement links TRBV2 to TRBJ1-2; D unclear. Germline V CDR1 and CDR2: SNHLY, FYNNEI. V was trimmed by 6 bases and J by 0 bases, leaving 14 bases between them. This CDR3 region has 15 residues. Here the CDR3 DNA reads TGTGCCAGCAGCGATACTACCTTTCCTAACTATGGCTACACCTTC. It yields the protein CASSDTTFPNYGYTF. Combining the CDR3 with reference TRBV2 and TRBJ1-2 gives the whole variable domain EPEVTQTPSHQVTQMGQEVILRCVPISNHLYFYWYRQILGQKVEFLVSFYNNEISEKSEIFDDQFSVERPDGSNFTLKIRSTKLEDSAMYFCASSDTTFPNYGYTFGSGTRLTVV.

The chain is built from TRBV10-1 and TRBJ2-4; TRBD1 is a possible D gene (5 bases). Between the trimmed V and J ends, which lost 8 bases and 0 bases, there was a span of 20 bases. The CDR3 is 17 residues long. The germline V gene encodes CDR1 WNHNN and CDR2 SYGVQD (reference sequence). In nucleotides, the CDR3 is TGCGCCAGCCGGAAATCAGGTGGGGCGCAAGCCAAAAACATTCAGTACTTC. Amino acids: CASRKSGGAQAKNIQYF.

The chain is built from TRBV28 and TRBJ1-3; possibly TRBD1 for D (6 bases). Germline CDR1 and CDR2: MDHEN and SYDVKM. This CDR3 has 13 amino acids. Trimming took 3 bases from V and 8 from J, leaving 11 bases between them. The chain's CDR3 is CASSFTGRDTIYF. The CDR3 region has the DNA TGTGCCAGCAGTTTTACAGGGAGAGACACCATATATTTT.

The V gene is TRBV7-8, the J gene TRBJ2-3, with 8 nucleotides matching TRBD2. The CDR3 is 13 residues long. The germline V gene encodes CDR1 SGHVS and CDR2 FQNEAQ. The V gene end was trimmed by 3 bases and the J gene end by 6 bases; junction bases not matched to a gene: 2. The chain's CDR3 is CASSFAGGDTQYF. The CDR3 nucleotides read TGTGCCAGCAGCTTCGCGGGAGGTGATACGCAGTATTTT. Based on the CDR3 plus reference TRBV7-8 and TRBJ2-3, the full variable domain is GAGVSQSPRYKVAKRGQDVALRCDPISGHVSLFWYQQALGQGPEFLTYFQNEAQLDKSGLPSDRFFAERPEGSVSTLKIQRTQQEDSAVYLCASSFAGGDTQYFGPGTRLTVL.

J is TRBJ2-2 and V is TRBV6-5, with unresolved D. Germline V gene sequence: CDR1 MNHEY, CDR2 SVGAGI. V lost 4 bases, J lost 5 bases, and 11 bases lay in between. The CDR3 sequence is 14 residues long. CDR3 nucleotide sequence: TGTGCCAGCAGTTGGCTAGTGCGGACCGGGGAGCTGTTTTTT. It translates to CASSWLVRTGELFF.

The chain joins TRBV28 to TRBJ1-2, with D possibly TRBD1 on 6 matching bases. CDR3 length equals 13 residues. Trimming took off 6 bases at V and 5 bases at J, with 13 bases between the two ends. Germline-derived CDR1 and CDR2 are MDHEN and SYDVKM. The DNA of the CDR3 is TGTGCCAGCAGAGCTGGGAGGGGGTATGGCTACACCTTC. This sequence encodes CASRAGRGYGYTF.

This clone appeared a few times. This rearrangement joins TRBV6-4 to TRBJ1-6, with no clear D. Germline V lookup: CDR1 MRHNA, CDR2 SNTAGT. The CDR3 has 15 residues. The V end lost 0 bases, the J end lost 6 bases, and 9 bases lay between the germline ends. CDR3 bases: TGTGCCAGCAGTGACTCTGCGGATACTAATTCACCCCTCCACTTT. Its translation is CASSDSADTNSPLHF.

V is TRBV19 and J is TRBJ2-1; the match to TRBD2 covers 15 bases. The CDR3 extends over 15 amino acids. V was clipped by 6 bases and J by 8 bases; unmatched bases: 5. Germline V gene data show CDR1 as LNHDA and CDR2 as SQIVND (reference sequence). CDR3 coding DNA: TGTGCCAGTAGAACCGGACTAGCGGGAGGGCATGAGCAGTTCTTC. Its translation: CASRTGLAGGHEQFF.

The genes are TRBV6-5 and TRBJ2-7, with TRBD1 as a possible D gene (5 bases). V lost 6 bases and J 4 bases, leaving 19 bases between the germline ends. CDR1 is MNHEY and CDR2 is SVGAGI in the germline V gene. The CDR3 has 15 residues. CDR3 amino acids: CASRPYLQGSYEQYF. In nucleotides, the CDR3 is TGTGCCAGCAGACCCTACCTGCAGGGAAGTTACGAGCAGTACTTC.

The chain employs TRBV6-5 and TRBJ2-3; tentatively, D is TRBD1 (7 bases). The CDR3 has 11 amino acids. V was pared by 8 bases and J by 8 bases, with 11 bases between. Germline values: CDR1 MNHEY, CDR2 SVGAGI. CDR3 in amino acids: CASGRGATQYF. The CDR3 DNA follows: TGTGCCAGCGGCAGGGGGGCTACGCAGTATTTT.

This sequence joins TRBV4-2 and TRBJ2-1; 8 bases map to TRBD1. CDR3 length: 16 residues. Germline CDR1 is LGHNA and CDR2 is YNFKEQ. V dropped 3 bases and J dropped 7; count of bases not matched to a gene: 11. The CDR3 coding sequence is TGTGCCAGCAGCCAGTTAGACAGGGGCATTATGAATGAGCAGTTCTTC. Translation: CASSQLDRGIMNEQFF.

The CDR3 here is CASTQGYEQYF. DNA of the CDR3: TGTGCCAGCACCCAGGGGTACGAGCAGTACTTC. The V gene is TRBV27, the J gene TRBJ2-7, with D possibly being TRBD1 (6 bases). Trimming took off 7 bases at V and 4 bases at J, with 8 bases between the two ends. CDR3 length: 11 amino acids. The germline V gene has CDR1 MNHEY and CDR2 SMNVEV (reference sequence).

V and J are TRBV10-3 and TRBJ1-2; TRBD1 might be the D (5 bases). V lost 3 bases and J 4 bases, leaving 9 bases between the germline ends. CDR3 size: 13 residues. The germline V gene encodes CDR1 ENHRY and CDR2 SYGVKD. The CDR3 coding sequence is TGTGCCATCAGTGACCGGCAGGGCTATGGCTACACCTTC. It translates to CAISDRQGYGYTF.

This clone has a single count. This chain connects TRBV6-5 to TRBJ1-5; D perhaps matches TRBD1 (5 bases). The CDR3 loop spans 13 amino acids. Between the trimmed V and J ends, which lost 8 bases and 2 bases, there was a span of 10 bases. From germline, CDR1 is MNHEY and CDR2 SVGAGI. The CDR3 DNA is TGTGCCAGCTGGCAGGGTGGCAATCAGCCCCAGCATTTT. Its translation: CASWQGGNQPQHF.

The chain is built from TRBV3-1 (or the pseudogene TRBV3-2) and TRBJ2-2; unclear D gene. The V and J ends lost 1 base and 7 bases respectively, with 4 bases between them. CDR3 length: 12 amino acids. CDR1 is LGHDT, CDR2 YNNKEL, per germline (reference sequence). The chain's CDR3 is CASSQAGGELFF. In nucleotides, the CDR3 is TGTGCCAGCAGCCAAGCGGGCGGGGAGCTGTTTTTT.

The CDR3 region has the DNA TGTGCCAGCAGTCCTACTAGCCTCCAAGAGACCCAGTACTTC. Residues: CASSPTSLQETQYF. The chain employs TRBV27 and TRBJ2-5, with a possible D match to TRBD2 (6 bases). V gave up 5 bases and J gave up 1 base, with 11 bases separating them. The CDR3 extends over 14 amino acids. Looked up from germline, CDR1 is MNHEY and CDR2 is SMNVEV (reference sequence).

This CDR3 reads CASSQATSGADIQYF. As DNA, the CDR3 is TGCGCCAGCAGCCAAGCGACTAGCGGGGCTGACATTCAGTACTTC. V is TRBV4-1 and J is TRBJ2-4, with 11 bases fitting TRBD2. The V gene's germline CDR1 is MGHRA and CDR2 YSYEKL. The CDR3 sequence is 15 residues long. The ends lost 1 base at V and 8 bases at J; junction bases unmatched: 4.

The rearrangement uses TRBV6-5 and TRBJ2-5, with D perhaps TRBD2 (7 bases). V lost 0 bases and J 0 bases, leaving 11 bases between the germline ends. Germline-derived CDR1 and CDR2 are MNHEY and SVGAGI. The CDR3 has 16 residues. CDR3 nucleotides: TGTGCCAGCAGTTACTCAAGGGGGGGCCACCAAGAGACCCAGTACTTC. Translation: CASSYSRGGHQETQYF.

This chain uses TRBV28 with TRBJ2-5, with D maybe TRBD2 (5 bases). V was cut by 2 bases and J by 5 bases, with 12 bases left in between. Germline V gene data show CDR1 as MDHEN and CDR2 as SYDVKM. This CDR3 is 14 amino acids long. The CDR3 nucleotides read TGTGCCAGCAGTTTAGGGATGAGGAGGGAGACCCAGTACTTC. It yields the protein CASSLGMRRETQYF.